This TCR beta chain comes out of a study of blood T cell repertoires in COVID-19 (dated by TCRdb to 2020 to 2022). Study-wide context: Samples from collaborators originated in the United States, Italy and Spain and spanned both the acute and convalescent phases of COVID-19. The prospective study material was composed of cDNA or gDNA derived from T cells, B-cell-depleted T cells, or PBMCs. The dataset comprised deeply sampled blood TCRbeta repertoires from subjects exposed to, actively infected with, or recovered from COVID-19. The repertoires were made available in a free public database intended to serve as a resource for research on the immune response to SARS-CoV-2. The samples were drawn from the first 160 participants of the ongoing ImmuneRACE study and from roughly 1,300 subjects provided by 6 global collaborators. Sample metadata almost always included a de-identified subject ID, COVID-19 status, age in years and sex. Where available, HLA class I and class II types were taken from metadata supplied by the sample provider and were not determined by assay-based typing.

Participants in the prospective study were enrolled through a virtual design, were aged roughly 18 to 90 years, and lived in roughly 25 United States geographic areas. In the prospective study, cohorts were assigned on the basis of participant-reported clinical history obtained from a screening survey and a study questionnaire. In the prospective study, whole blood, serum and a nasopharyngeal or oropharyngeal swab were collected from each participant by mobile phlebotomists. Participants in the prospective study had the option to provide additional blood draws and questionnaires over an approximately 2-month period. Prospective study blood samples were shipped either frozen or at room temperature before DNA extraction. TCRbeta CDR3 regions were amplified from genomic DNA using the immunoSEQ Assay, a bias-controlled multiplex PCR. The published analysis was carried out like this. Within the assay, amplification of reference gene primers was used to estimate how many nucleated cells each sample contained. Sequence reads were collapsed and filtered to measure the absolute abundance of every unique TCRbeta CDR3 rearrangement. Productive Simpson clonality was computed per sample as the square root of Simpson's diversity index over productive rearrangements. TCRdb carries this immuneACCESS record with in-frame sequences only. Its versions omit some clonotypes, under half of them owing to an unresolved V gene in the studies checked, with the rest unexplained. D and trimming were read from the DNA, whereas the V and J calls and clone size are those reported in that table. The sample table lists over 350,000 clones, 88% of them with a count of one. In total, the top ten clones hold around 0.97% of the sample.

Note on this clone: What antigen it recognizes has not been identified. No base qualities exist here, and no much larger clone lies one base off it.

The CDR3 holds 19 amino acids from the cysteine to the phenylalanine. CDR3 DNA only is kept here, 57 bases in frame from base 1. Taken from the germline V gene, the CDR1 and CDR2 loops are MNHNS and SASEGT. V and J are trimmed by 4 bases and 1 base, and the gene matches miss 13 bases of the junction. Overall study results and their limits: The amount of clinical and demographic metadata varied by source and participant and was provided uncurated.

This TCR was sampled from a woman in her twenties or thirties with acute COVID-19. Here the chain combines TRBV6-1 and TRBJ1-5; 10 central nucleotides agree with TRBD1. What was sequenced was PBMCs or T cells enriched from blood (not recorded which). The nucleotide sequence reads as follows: TGTGCCAGCAGTGCTCCGGGACAGGGGTTCCCAAAGAGCAATCAGCCCCAGCATTTT. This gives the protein CASSAPGQGFPKSNQPQHF.